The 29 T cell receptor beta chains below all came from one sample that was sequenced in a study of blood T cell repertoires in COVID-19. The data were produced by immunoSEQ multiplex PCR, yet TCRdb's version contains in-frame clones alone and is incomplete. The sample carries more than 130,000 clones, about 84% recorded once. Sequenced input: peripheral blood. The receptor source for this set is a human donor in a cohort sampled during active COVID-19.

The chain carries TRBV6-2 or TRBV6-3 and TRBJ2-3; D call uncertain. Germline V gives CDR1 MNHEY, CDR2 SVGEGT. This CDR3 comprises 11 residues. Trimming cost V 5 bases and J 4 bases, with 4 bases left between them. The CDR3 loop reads CASSVADTQYF. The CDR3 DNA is TGTGCCAGCAGTGTAGCAGATACGCAGTATTTT.

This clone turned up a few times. The CDR3: CASSLRTSGVTYEQYF. The DNA for the CDR3 is TGTGCCAGCAGTTTAAGGACTAGCGGGGTCACCTACGAGCAGTACTTC. The chain carries TRBV28 and TRBJ2-7; 12 nucleotides align to TRBD2. Germline V gene lookup returns CDR1 MDHEN and CDR2 SYDVKM. The ends lost 2 bases at V and 2 bases at J; junction bases unmatched: 4. CDR3 length: 16 residues.

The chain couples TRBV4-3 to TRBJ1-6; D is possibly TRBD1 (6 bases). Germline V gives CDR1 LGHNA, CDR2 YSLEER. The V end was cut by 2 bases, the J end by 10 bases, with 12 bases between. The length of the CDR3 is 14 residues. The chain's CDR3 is CASSQTGQGSPLHF. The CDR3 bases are TGCGCCAGCAGCCAAACCGGTCAGGGGTCACCCCTCCACTTT.

The CDR3 coding sequence is TGTGCCACCAGCAAGGCAACAGGGGGGGATATCTTGGGTGGCTACACCTTC. This translates into CATSKATGGDILGGYTF. The genes are TRBV15 and TRBJ1-2, with 8 bases identical to TRBD1. Per the germline V gene, CDR1 is LNHNV and CDR2 is YYDKDF (reference sequence). The CDR3 is 17 residues long. Trimming removed 4 bases from V and 7 bases from J; junction bases left unmatched: 17.

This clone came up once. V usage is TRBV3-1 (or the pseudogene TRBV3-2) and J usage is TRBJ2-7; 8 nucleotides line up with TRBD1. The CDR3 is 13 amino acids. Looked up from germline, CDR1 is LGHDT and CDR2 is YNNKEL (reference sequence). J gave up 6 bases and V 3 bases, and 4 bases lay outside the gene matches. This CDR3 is CASSQDTGGEQYF. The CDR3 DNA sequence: TGTGCCAGCAGCCAGGACACAGGGGGCGAGCAGTACTTC.

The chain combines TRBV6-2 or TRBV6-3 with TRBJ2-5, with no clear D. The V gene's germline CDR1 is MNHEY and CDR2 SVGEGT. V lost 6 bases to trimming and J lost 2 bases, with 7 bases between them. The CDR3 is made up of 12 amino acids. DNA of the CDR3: TGTGCCAGCAGCGACATTCAAGAGACCCAGTACTTC. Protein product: CASSDIQETQYF.

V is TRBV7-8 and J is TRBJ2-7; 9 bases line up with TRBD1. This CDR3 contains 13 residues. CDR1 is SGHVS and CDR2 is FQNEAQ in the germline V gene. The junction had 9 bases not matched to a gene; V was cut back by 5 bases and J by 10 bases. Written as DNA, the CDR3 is TGTGCCAGCAGCCGGGACAGGGATTTAGACCAGTACTTC. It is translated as CASSRDRDLDQYF.

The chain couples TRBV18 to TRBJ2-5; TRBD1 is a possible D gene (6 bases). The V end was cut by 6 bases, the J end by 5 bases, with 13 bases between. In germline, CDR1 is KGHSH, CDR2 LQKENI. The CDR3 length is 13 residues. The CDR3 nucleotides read TGTGCCAGCTCTCCTACAGGGAAGGAGACCCAGTACTTC. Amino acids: CASSPTGKETQYF.

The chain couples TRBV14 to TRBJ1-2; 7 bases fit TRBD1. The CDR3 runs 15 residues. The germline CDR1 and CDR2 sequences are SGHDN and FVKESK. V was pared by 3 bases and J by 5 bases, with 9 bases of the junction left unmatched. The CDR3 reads CASSHAGTVAYGYTF. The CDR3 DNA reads TGTGCCAGCAGCCATGCCGGGACAGTCGCATATGGCTACACCTTC.

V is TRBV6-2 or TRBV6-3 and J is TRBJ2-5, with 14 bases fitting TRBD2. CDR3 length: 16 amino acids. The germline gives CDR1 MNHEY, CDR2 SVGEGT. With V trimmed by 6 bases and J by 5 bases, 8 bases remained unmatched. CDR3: CASSPRLAGGRETQYF. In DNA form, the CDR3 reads TGTGCCAGCAGCCCTCGACTAGCGGGGGGGAGGGAGACCCAGTACTTC.

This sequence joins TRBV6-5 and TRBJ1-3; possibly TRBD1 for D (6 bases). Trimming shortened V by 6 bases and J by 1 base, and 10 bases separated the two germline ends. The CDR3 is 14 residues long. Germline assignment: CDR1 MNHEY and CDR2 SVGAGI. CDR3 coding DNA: TGTGCCAGCAGCCGACAGGCTTCTGGAAACACCATATATTTT. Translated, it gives CASSRQASGNTIYF.

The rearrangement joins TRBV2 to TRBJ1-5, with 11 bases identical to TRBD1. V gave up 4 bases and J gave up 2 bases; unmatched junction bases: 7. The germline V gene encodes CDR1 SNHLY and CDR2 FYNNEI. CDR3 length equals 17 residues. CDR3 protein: CASSVRTGGVRNQPQHF. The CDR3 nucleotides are TGTGCCAGCAGTGTGCGGACAGGGGGCGTTCGCAATCAGCCCCAGCATTTT.

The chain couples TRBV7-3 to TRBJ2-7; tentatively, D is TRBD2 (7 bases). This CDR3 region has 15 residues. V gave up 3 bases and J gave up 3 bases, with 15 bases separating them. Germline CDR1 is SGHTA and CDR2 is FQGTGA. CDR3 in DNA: TGTGCCAGCAGCTTGGGGGCAGCGGGGAACTACGAGCAGTACTTC. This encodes CASSLGAAGNYEQYF.

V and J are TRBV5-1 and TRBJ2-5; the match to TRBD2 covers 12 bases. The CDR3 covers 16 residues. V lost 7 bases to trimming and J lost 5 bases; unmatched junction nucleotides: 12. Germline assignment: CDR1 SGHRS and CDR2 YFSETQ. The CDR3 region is CASSQTSGRRWETQYF. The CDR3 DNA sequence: TGCGCCAGCTCCCAGACTAGCGGGAGAAGGTGGGAGACCCAGTACTTC.

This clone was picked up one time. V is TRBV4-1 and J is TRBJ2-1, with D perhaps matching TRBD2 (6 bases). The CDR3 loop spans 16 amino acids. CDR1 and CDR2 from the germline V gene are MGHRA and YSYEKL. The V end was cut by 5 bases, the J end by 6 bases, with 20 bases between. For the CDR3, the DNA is TGCGCCAGCAGCTTAGAACTCACTAGCTTGGTCAATGAGCAGTTCTTC. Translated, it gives CASSLELTSLVNEQFF.

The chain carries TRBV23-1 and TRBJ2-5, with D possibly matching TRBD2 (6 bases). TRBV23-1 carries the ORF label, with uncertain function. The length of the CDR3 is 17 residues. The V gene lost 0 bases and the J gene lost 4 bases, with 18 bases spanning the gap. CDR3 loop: CASSQSQEGNLGETQYF. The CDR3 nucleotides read TGCGCCAGCAGTCAATCCCAGGAGGGGAATTTGGGAGAGACCCAGTACTTC.

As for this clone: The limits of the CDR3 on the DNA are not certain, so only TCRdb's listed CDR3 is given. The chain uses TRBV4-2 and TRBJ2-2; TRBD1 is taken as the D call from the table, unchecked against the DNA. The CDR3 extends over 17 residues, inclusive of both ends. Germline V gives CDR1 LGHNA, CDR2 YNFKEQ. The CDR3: CASSLEPREFGAGELFF.

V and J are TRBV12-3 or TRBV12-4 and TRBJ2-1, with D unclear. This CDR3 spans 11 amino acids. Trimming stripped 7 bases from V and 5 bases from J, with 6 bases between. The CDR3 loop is CASKQNNEQFF. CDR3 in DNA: TGTGCCAGCAAACAGAACAATGAGCAGTTCTTC.

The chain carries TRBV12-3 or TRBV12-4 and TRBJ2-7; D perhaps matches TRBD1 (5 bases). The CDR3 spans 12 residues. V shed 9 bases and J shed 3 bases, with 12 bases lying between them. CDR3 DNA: TGTGCCAGTCGCCAGGGCCTCTACGAGCAGTACTTC. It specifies CASRQGLYEQYF.

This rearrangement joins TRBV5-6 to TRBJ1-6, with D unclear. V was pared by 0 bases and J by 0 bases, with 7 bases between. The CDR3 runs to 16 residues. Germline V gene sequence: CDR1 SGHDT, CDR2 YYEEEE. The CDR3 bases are TGTGCCAGCAGCTTGGTGGGGAGCTCCTATAATTCACCCCTCCACTTT. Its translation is CASSLVGSSYNSPLHF.

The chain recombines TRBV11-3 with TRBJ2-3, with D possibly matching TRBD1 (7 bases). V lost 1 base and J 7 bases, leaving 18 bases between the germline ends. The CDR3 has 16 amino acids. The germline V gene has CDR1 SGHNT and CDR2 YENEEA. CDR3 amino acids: CASSLAKRQGGNTQYF. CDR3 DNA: TGTGCCAGCAGCTTAGCTAAACGACAGGGAGGTAATACGCAGTATTTT.

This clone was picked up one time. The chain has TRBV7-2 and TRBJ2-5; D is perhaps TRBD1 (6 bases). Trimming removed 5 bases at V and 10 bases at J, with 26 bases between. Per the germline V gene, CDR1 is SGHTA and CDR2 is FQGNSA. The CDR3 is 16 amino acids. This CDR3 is CASSPAGTRAFLGQYF. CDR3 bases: TGTGCCAGCAGCCCAGCCGGGACAAGGGCCTTCTTAGGCCAGTACTTC.

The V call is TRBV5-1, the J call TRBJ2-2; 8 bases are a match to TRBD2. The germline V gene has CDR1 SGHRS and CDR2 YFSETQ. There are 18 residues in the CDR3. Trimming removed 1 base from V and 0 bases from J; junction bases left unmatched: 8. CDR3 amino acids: CASSLSDSGAANTGELFF. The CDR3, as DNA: TGCGCCAGCAGCTTGTCGGATAGCGGGGCGGCGAACACCGGGGAGCTGTTTTTT.

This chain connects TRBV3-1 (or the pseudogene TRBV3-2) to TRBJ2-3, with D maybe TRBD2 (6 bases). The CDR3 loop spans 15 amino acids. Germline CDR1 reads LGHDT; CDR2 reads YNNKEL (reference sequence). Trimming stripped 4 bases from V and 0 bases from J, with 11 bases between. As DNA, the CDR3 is TGTGCCAGCAGCCCAGGAGGGGCGAGCACAGATACGCAGTATTTT. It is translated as CASSPGGASTDTQYF.

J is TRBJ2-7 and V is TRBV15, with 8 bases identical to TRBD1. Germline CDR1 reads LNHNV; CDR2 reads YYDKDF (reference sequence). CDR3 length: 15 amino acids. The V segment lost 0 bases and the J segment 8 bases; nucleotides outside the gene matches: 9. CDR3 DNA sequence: TGTGCCACCAGCAGAGAGGCCACAGGGGGAGACAAGCAGTACTTC. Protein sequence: CATSREATGGDKQYF.

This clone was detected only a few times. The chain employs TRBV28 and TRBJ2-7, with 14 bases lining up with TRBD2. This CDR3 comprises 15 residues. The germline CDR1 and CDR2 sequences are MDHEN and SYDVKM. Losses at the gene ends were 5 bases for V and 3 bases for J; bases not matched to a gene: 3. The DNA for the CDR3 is TGTGCCAGCAGTCCCGGGACTAGCGGGGGCTACGAGCAGTACTTC. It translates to CASSPGTSGGYEQYF.

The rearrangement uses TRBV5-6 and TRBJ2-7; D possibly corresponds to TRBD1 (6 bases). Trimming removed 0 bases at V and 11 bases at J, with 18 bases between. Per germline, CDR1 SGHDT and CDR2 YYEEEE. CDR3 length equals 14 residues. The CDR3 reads CASSLAGEKARKYF. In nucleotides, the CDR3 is TGTGCCAGCAGCTTGGCAGGGGAAAAAGCGAGGAAGTACTTC.

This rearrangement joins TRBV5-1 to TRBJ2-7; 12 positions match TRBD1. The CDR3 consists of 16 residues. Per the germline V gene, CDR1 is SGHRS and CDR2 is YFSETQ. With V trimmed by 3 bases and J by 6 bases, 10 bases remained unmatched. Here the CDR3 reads CASSSGPPGQGAEQYF. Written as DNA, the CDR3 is TGCGCCAGCAGCTCCGGCCCCCCGGGACAGGGGGCCGAGCAGTACTTC.

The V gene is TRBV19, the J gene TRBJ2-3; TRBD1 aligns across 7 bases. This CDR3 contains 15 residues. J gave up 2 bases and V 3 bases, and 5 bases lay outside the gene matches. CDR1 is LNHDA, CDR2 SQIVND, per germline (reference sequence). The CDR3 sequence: CASSIRDSLTDTQYF. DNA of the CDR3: TGTGCCAGTAGTATTCGGGACAGCCTCACAGATACGCAGTATTTT.